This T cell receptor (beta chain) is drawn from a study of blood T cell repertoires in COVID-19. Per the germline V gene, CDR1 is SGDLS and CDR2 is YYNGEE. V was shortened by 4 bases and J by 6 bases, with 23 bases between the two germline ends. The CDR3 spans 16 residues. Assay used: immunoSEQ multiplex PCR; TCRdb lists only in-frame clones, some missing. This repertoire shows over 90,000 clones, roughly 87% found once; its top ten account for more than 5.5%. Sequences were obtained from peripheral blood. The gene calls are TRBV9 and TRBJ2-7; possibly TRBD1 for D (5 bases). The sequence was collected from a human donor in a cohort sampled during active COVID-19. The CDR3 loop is CASSTSPKPDSSEQYF. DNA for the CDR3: TGTGCCAGCAGCACTTCACCAAAACCTGACAGTTCCGAGCAGTACTTC.